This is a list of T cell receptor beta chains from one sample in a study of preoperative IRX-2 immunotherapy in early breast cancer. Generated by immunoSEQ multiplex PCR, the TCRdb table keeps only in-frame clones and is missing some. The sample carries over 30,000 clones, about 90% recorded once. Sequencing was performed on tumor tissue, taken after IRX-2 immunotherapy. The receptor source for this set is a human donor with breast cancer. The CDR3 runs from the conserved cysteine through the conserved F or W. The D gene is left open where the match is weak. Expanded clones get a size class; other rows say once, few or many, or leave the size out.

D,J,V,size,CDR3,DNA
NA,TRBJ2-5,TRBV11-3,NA,CASSQAGSLLETQYF,TGTGCCAGCAGCCAAGCAGGGAGCCTGTTGGAGACCCAGTACTTC
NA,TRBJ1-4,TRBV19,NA,CASRDSKGEKLFF,TGTGCCAGTAGGGACTCAAAGGGCGAAAAACTGTTTTTT
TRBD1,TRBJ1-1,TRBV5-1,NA,CASSPDRGHTEAFF,TGCGCCAGCAGCCCTGACAGGGGACACACTGAAGCTTTCTTT
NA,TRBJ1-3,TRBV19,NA,CASSPQGFSGNTIYF,TGTGCCAGTAGTCCCCAGGGTTTCTCTGGAAACACCATATATTTT
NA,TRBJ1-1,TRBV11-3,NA,CASSLMYGDTEAFF,TGTGCCAGCAGCTTAATGTACGGGGACACTGAAGCTTTCTTT
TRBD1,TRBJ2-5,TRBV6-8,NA,CASRSTGRETQYF,TGTGCCAGCAGGTCGACAGGGCGGGAGACCCAGTACTTC
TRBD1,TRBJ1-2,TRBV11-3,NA,CASSLESTGGAYYGYTF,TGTGCCAGCAGCTTAGAGTCTACAGGGGGCGCGTACTATGGCTACACCTTC
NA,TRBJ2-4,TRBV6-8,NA,CASSRGVRDIQYF,TGTGCCAGCAGTAGGGGGGTTCGGGACATTCAGTACTTC
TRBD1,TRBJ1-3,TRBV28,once,CASSSYRGAGNTIYF,TGTGCCAGCAGTTCATACAGGGGTGCAGGAAACACCATATATTTT
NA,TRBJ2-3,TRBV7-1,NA,CASSRHTTDTQYF,TGTGCCAGCAGTCGTCACACCACAGATACGCAGTATTTT
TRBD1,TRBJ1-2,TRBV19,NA,CASTAPGTEGGNYGYTF,TGTGCCAGTACCGCTCCCGGGACAGAGGGCGGCAACTATGGCTACACCTTC
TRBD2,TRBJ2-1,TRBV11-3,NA,CASSLLLAGLGEQFF,TGTGCCAGCAGCTTATTGCTAGCGGGTTTGGGGGAGCAGTTCTTC